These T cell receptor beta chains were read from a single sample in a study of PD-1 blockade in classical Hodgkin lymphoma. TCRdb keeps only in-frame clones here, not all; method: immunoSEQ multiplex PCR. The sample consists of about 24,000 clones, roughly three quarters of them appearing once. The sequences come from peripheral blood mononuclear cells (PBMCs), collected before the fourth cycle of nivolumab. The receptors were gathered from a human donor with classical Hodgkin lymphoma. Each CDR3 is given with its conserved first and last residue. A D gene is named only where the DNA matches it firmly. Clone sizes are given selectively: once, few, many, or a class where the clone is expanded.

CASSTGGDDEQFF	TGTGCCAGCTCGACCGGGGGGGATGATGAGCAGTTCTTC	-	TRBD2	TRBJ2-1	TRBV18
CASSEAGWSGGHNEQFF	TGTGCCAGCAGTGAAGCTGGATGGAGCGGGGGGCACAATGAGCAGTTCTTC	-	TRBD2	TRBJ2-1	TRBV6-1
CASSLEAMNTEAFF	TGTGCCAGCAGCTTAGAAGCAATGAACACTGAAGCTTTCTTT	-	-	TRBJ1-1	TRBV11-2
CASSSQGALDGYTF	TGTGCCAGCAGCTCTCAGGGGGCGTTGGATGGCTACACCTTC	-	TRBD1	TRBJ1-2	TRBV7-2
CASKGVIFGDQPQHF	TGCGCCAGCAAGGGGGTTATATTTGGGGATCAGCCCCAGCATTTT	few	-	TRBJ1-5	TRBV4-1
CSVVARYNEQFF	TGCAGCGTTGTCGCCAGGTACAATGAGCAGTTCTTC	-	-	TRBJ2-1	TRBV29-1
CASSSTGTSYEQYF	TGTGCCAGCAGCTCCACAGGTACCTCCTACGAGCAGTACTTC	-	-	TRBJ2-7	TRBV11-2
CASTTGQGGGEKLFF	TGTGCCAGTACTACGGGACAGGGAGGGGGAGAAAAACTGTTTTTT	-	TRBD1	TRBJ1-4	TRBV19
CASSQVMVGNTGELFF	TGCGCCAGCAGCCAAGTAATGGTTGGAAACACCGGGGAGCTGTTTTTT	few	-	TRBJ2-2	TRBV4-3
CASSRGQETQYF	TGTGCCAGCAGCCGTGGGCAAGAGACCCAGTACTTC	-	-	TRBJ2-5	TRBV11-3
CAISDQASLPDEQYF	TGTGCCATCAGTGACCAGGCTAGCCTCCCCGACGAGCAGTACTTC	-	-	TRBJ2-7	TRBV10-3
CASSLGSTANHHEQYF	TGTGCCAGCAGCTTAGGCTCAACAGCGAACCACCACGAGCAGTACTTC	large	-	TRBJ2-7	TRBV7-7
CASSLHGLDEQYF	TGTGCCAGCAGTTTACATGGTTTGGACGAGCAGTACTTC	-	-	TRBJ2-7	TRBV28
CASSVAGFSGNTIYF	TGTGCCAGCAGCGTAGCGGGGTTCTCTGGAAACACCATATATTTT	-	-	TRBJ1-3	TRBV9
CASSERRVNGYTF	TGTGCCAGCAGCGAAAGGCGAGTTAATGGCTACACCTTC	few	-	TRBJ1-2	TRBV21-1
CASSQDSVSGRALFF	TGTGCCAGCAGCCAAGATTCCGTAAGCGGGAGGGCTCTGTTCTTC	-	TRBD2	TRBJ2-1	TRBV4-2
CASSLWPGWGRKETQYF	TGTGCCAGCAGTTTATGGCCGGGGTGGGGGAGGAAAGAGACCCAGTACTTC	-	-	TRBJ2-5	TRBV28
CASSVTGTSYNEQFF	TGTGCCAGCAGTGTGACCGGGACAAGTTACAATGAGCAGTTCTTC	-	-	TRBJ2-1	TRBV6-5
CASSQLLGYHTDTQYF	TGCGCCAGCAGCCAACTTCTAGGGTATCACACAGATACGCAGTATTTT	-	-	TRBJ2-3	TRBV4-3
CASSRGQGKQETQYF	TGTGCCAGTAGTAGGGGACAGGGAAAACAAGAGACCCAGTACTTC	-	TRBD1	TRBJ2-5	TRBV19
CASRAGQRVNTEAFF	TGTGCCAGTAGGGCCGGACAGAGAGTGAACACTGAAGCTTTCTTT	-	-	TRBJ1-1	TRBV19
CASSPQGKGYTF	TGCGCCAGCAGTCCTCAGGGTAAGGGCTACACCTTC	-	-	TRBJ1-2	TRBV23-1
CASSLVPVSGNTIYF	TGCGCCAGCAGCTTGGTACCAGTCTCTGGAAACACCATATATTTT	-	-	TRBJ1-3	TRBV5-1
CASSELMPGHYEQYF	TGTGCCAGCAGTGAATTGATGCCAGGTCACTACGAGCAGTACTTC	-	-	TRBJ2-7	TRBV2
CASRDSTDTQYF	TGCGCCAGCAGGGACAGCACAGATACGCAGTATTTT	-	-	TRBJ2-3	TRBV4-1
CASVPGGARETQYF	TGTGCCAGCGTACCCGGGGGGGCCAGAGAGACCCAGTACTTC	-	TRBD2	TRBJ2-5	TRBV2
CASSSAGGSPLHF	TGTGCCAGTAGTTCGGCAGGGGGCTCACCCCTCCACTTT	-	TRBD1	TRBJ1-6	TRBV19
CASSLDSSSGANVLTF	TGTGCCAGCAGTTTGGATTCCAGCTCTGGGGCCAACGTCCTGACTTTC	-	-	TRBJ2-6	TRBV6-5
CASTTGPTYEQYF	TGTGCCAGCACAACAGGACCAACCTACGAGCAGTACTTC	few	-	TRBJ2-7	TRBV2
CASSPRTSGIGQETQYF	TGTGCCAGCTCACCTCGGACTAGCGGGATAGGGCAAGAGACCCAGTACTTC	-	TRBD2	TRBJ2-5	TRBV18
CASSLASSFEQYF	TGCGCCAGCAGCTTGGCCTCCAGCTTTGAGCAGTACTTC	-	-	TRBJ2-7	TRBV5-1
CASSLAEPQSRANVLTF	TGCGCCAGCAGCCTTGCAGAACCACAAAGTCGGGCCAACGTCCTGACTTTC	-	-	TRBJ2-6	TRBV4-1
CASSLVGGAGNQPQHF	TGTGCCAGCAGCTTAGTAGGGGGCGCGGGCAATCAGCCCCAGCATTTT	-	TRBD1	TRBJ1-5	TRBV7-2
CASSLEADTQYF	TGCGCCAGCAGCTTGGAGGCAGATACGCAGTATTTT	-	-	TRBJ2-3	TRBV5-1
CASSLHKNTEAFF	TGCGCCAGCAGCCTACACAAGAACACTGAAGCTTTCTTT	few	-	TRBJ1-1	TRBV5-1
CASSHRVKSPDTQYF	TGTGCCAGCAGCCACCGGGTTAAATCACCAGATACGCAGTATTTT	-	-	TRBJ2-3	TRBV11-1
CSVDRGGTEAFF	TGCAGCGTTGACAGGGGGGGGACTGAAGCTTTCTTT	-	TRBD1	TRBJ1-1	TRBV29-1
CASSLARSASGTPETQYF	TGTGCCAGCAGCTTAGCGCGGTCGGCTAGCGGGACCCCGGAGACCCAGTACTTC	-	TRBD2	TRBJ2-5	TRBV7-9
CASSEGGAGPQHF	TGTGCCAGCAGTGAAGGGGGAGCTGGACCCCAGCATTTT	-	-	TRBJ1-5	TRBV6-1
CATVTGYNEQFF	TGTGCCACCGTGACAGGGTACAATGAGCAGTTCTTC	-	TRBD1	TRBJ2-1	TRBV6-9
CASSRLVLDEQFF	TGTGCCAGCAGTAGACTAGTTCTCGATGAGCAGTTCTTC	-	-	TRBJ2-1	TRBV2
CASSVGGLAGGKNEQFF	TGTGCCAGCAGCGTTGGAGGACTAGCGGGAGGGAAAAATGAGCAGTTCTTC	once	TRBD2	TRBJ2-1	TRBV9
CASSLGTGTGAYTF	TGTGCCAGCAGCTTAGGAACCGGGACAGGGGCCTACACCTTC	few	TRBD1	TRBJ1-2	TRBV7-8
CASSAQGAFGNTIYF	TGTGCCAGCAGTGCCCAGGGGGCGTTTGGAAACACCATATATTTT	once	TRBD1	TRBJ1-3	TRBV2
CASSYSTLNTEAFF	TGTGCCAGCAGTTACTCGACCTTAAACACTGAAGCTTTCTTT	-	-	TRBJ1-1	TRBV6-6
CASSYSTGRLFGGYTF	TGTGCCAGCAGTTACTCGACAGGGAGGCTATTTGGTGGCTACACCTTC	few	TRBD1	TRBJ1-2	TRBV6-6
CASSLEGLGGRYDEQYF	TGTGCCAGCAGCTTGGAAGGTCTAGGCGGGAGATACGACGAGCAGTACTTC	once	TRBD2	TRBJ2-7	TRBV5-4